This TCR beta chain was sequenced in a study of blood T cell repertoires in COVID-19. CDR3 length: 14 amino acids. V was clipped by 6 bases and J by 2 bases, with 14 bases between them. Germline V gene sequence: CDR1 LNHDA, CDR2 SQIVND (reference sequence). Libraries were prepared by immunoSEQ multiplex PCR; TCRdb keeps only in-frame clonotypes and omits some of them. The table shows over 250,000 clones, with over 75% occurring only once. V and J are TRBV19 and TRBJ2-7; TRBD1 might be the D (8 bases). The sequencing input was peripheral blood. The source of this sequence is a woman in her forties or fifties with acute or convalescent COVID-19. DNA for the CDR3: TGTGCCAGTAGAAACAGGGGGGGCACCTACGAGCAGTACTTC. Encoded protein: CASRNRGGTYEQYF.